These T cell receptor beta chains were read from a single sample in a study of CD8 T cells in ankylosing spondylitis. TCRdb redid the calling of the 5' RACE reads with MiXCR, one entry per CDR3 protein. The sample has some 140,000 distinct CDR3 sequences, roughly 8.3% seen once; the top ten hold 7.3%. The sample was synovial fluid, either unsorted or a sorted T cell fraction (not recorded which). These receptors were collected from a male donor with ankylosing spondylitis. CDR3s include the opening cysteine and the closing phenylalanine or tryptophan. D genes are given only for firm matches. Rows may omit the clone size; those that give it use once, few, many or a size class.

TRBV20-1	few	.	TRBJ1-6	TGCAGTGCTAGGGTGGCCGGCCCAAATTCACCCCTCCACTTT	CSARVAGPNSPLHF
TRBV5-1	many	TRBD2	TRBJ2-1	TGCGCCAGCAGAGCCGGGACTAGCGGGAGCTCCTACAATGAGCAGTTCTTC	CASRAGTSGSSYNEQFF
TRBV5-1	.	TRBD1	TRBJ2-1	TGCGCCAGCAGCTCCGGGACAGGGGACAATGAGCAGTTCTTC	CASSSGTGDNEQFF
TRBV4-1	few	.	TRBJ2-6	TGCGCCAGCAGCCAAGATATCCCGGGGCAGCCTGGGGCCAACGTCCTGACTTTC	CASSQDIPGQPGANVLTF
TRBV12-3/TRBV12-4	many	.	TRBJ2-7	TGTCACCAGGGGGGCGAATCCTACGAGCAGTACTTC	CHQGGESYEQYF
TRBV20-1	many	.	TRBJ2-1	TGCAGTGCTAGAGATAGGCGAACCGGGGACCATAATGAGCAGTTCTTC	CSARDRRTGDHNEQFF
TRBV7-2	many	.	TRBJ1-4	TGTGCCAGCAGCCCCGGGACCGATTATGAAAAACTGTTTTTT	CASSPGTDYEKLFF
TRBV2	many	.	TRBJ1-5	TGTGCCAGCAGTGTGGATTGGGCAGGGCTTAATCAGCCCCAGCATTTT	CASSVDWAGLNQPQHF
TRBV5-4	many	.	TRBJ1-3	TGTGCCAGCAGCTTGATAGGGTTCGGAAACACCATATATTTT	CASSLIGFGNTIYF
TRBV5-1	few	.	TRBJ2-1	TGCGCCAGCAGCTTGGCGGGAGTTCGATACAATGAGCAGTTCTTC	CASSLAGVRYNEQFF
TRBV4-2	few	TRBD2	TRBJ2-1	TGTGCCAGCAGCCAAGATCCGCCTAGCGGGAGGCCCAATGAGCAGTTCTTC	CASSQDPPSGRPNEQFF
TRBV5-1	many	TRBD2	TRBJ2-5	TGCGCCAGCAGCTCGATGAGAGCGGGAGAGGAGACCCAGTACTTC	CASSSMRAGEETQYF
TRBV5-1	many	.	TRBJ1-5	TGCGCCAGCAGCTTGGATGGGACGGGTTACAATCAGCCCCAGCATTTT	CASSLDGTGYNQPQHF
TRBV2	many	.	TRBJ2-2	TGTGCCAGCAGTGCAGGACTGGGAACCGGGGAGCTGTTTTTT	CASSAGLGTGELFF
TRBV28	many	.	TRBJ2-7	TGTGCCAGCAGTTTAACCATCCTCCTCTACGAGCAGTACTTC	CASSLTILLYEQYF
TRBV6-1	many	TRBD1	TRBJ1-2	TGTGCCAGCACCTTAACCCCGACAGGGCCCTACTCCTATGGCTACACCTTC	CASTLTPTGPYSYGYTF
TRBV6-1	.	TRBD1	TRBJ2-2	TGTGCCAGCATCCGGGGACAGGGCCTATCCGGGGAGCTGTTTTTT	CASIRGQGLSGELFF
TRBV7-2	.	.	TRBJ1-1	TGTGCCAGCAGCGTTATGGGCGGGGGGACCACTGAAGCTTTCTTT	CASSVMGGGTTEAFF
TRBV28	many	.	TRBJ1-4	TGTGCCAGCAGCTCCCAGAGGGCAACTAATGAAAAACTGTTTTTT	CASSSQRATNEKLFF
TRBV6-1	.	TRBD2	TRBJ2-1	TGTGCCAGCAGTCCCGACGCGGCGGGGGGCACTCGGGAGCAGTTCTTC	CASSPDAAGGTREQFF
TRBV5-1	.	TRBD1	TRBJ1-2	TGCGCCAGCAGCTGGGGGACAGTGCAGTATGGCTACACCTTC	CASSWGTVQYGYTF
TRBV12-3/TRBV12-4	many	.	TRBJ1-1	TGTGCCAGCAGTTTAGGACAGGAAGCTTTCTTT	CASSLGQEAFF
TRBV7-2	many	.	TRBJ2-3	TGTGCCAGCAGGAAGGGGAGGAATCCTTCAGATACGCAGTATTTT	CASRKGRNPSDTQYF
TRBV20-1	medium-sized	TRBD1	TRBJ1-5	TGCAGTGCTTTTATTACAGGGGGCGCGGGGGGCAATCAGCCCCAGCATTTT	CSAFITGGAGGNQPQHF
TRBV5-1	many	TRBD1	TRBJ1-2	TGCGCCAGCAGCCTGGACAGGGGGCAAAACTATGGCTACACCTTC	CASSLDRGQNYGYTF
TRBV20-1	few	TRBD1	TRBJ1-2	TGCAGTGCCCCGGGGGACAGGGGAAACTATGGCTACACCTTC	CSAPGDRGNYGYTF
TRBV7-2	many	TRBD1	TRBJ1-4	TGTGCCAGCAGCTTAGCGCAGGGACAGGGGTCTGAAAAACTGTTTTTT	CASSLAQGQGSEKLFF
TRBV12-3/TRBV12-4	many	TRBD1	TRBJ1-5	TGTGCCAGCAGTCAAATCAGGGGGCCGGGGCAGCCCCAGCATTTT	CASSQIRGPGQPQHF
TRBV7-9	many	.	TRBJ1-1	TGTGCCAGCAGCATCCTCGGACAGAGCGCTGAAGCTTTCTTT	CASSILGQSAEAFF
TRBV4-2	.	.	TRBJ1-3	TGTGCCAGCAGCCCCCGCGCGGCGAGCTCTGGAAACACCATATATTTT	CASSPRAASSGNTIYF
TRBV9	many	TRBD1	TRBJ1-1	TGTGCCAGCAGCGTAGGTGGGACAGGGAACACTGAAGCTTTCTTT	CASSVGGTGNTEAFF
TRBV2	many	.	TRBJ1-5	TGTGCCAGCAGTGAATCGGGCAAAAATCAGCCCCAGCATTTT	CASSESGKNQPQHF
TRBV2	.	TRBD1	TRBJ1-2	TGTGCCAGCGGACCAGACAGGGGGGACTATGGCTACACCTTC	CASGPDRGDYGYTF
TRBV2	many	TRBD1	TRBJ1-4	TGTGCCAGCAGTGAAGATGCAGGGACAGGGGAAAAACTGTTTTTT	CASSEDAGTGEKLFF
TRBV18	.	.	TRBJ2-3	TGTGCCAGCTCACCACAGGTCAGCACAGATACGCAGTATTTT	CASSPQVSTDTQYF
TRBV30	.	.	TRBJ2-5	TGTGCCTGGAGTGGGGTGTCACAAGAGACCCAGTACTTC	CAWSGVSQETQYF
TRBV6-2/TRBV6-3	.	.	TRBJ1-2	TGTGCCAGCAGTTACTTCAGGTTCTATGGCTACACCTTC	CASSYFRFYGYTF
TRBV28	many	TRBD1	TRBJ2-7	TGTGCCAGCAGGCCGGGACAGATCCTCTACGAGCAGTACTTC	CASRPGQILYEQYF
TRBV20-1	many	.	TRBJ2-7	TGCAGTGCTAGACAGCTAGCCTACGAGCAGTACTTC	CSARQLAYEQYF
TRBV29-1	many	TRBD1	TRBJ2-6	TGCAGCGTGACAGGGGGCTCTGGGGCCAACGTCCTGACTTTC	CSVTGGSGANVLTF
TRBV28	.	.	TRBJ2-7	TGTGCCAGCAGTTTATGGGGGACCGGTTCCTACGAGCAGTACTTC	CASSLWGTGSYEQYF
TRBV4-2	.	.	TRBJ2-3	TGTGCCAGCAGCCAAGTTGCTCCGGGAGATACGCAGTATTTT	CASSQVAPGDTQYF
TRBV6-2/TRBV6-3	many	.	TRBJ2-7	TGTGCCAGCAGGAGGCCGCCGGGACAAGGACTCCACGAGCAGTACTTC	CASRRPPGQGLHEQYF
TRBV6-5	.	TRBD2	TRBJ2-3	TGTGCCAGCAGTTACCAGGCGGGAGTGGTAGATACGCAGTATTTT	CASSYQAGVVDTQYF
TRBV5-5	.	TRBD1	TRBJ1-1	TGTGCCAGCAGCTTGACGGGACAGGGAGCTTGGACCACTGAAGCTTTCTTT	CASSLTGQGAWTTEAFF
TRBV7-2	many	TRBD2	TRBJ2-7	TGTGCCAGCAGCTTAAGCGGGGGGCCTTCCTACGAGCAGTACTTC	CASSLSGGPSYEQYF
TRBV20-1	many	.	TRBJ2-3	TGCAGTGCTAGAGATCTGAGGGATTTCAGCACAGATACGCAGTATTTT	CSARDLRDFSTDTQYF
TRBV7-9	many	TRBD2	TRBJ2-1	TGTGCCAGCAGCTTAGATCGGACTAGCCGAGACAATGAGCAGTTCTTC	CASSLDRTSRDNEQFF
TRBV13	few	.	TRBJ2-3	TGTGCCAGCAGCACCGGCCCCGCAGATACGCAGTATTTT	CASSTGPADTQYF
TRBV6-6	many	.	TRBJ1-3	TGTGCCAGCCTTGGAAACACCATATATTTT	CASLGNTIYF
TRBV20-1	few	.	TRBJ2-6	TGCAGTGCTTCCCTACTCAGCTCTGGGGCCAACGTCCTGACTTTC	CSASLLSSGANVLTF
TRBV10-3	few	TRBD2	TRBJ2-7	TGTGCCATCAGTACTAGCGGGGGCTACGAGCAGTACTTC	CAISTSGGYEQYF